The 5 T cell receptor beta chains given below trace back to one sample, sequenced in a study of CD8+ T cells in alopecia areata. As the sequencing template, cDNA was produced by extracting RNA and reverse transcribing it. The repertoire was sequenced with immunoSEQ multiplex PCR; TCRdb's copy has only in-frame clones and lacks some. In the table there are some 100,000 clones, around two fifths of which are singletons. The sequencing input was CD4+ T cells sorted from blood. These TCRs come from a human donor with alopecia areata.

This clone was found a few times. As DNA, the CDR3 is TGTGCCACCAGGGTGCTGGAGACCCAGTACTTC. Translating it yields CATRVLETQYF. The genes are TRBV15 and TRBJ2-5; D is ambiguous. V dropped 6 bases and J dropped 5 bases, with 7 bases sitting between them. Germline V CDR1 and CDR2: LNHNV, YYDKDF (reference sequence). The CDR3 is made up of 11 amino acids.

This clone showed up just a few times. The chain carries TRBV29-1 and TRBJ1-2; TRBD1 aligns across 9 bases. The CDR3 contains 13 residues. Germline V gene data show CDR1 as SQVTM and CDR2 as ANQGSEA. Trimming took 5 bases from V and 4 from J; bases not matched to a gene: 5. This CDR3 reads CSVPGTGSYGYTF. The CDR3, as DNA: TGCAGCGTTCCTGGGACAGGGTCCTATGGCTACACCTTC.

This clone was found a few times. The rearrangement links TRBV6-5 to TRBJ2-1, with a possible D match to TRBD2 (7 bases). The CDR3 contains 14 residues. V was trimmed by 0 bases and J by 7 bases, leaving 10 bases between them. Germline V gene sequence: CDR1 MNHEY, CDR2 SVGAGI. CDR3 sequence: CASSYSGGGNEQFF. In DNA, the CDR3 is TGTGCCAGCAGTTACTCGGGAGGGGGGAATGAGCAGTTCTTC.

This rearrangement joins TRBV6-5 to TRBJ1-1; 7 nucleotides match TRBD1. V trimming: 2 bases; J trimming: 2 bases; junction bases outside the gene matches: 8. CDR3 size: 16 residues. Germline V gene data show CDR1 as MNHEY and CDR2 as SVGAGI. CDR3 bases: TGTGCCAGCAGTTACCTACAGGGGATTGGAAACACTGAAGCTTTCTTT. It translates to CASSYLQGIGNTEAFF.

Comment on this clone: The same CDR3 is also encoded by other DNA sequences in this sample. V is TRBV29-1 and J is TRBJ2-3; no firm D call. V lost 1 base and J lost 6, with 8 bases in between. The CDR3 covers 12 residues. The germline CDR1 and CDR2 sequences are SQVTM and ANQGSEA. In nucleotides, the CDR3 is TGCAGCGTTGAAGTTCGCTCGGATACGCAGTATTTT. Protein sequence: CSVEVRSDTQYF.